Shown below are 4 T cell receptor beta chains from a single sample sequenced in a study of T-cell reconstitution after alpha-beta-depleted transplantation in children. The TCRbeta library was prepared with unique molecular identifiers. Each CDR3 protein gets one entry after TCRdb re-called the PCR reads with MiXCR. The data contain fewer than 550,000 distinct CDR3 sequences, 11% of them singletons. The specimen was PBMCs, mostly from graft donor cells, collected 180 days after TCRalphabeta/CD19-depleted stem cell transplant. The source is a female patient between 2 and 10 years old who had a stem cell transplant for aplastic anemia, so the T cells may come from the graft donor.

This clonotype was observed a handful of times. The rearrangement links TRBV21-1 to TRBJ2-3; TRBD1, the table's D call, lacks a check against the DNA. TRBV21-1 is a recognized pseudogene. The CDR3 is 17 amino acids. CDR3 bases: TGTGCCAGCAGCAAAAGGGTTGACAGGCGCAGCACAGATACGCAGTATTTT. This encodes CASSKRVDRRSTDTQYF.

This clonotype was observed a handful of times. This chain uses TRBV7-2 with TRBJ1-6, with D hard to call. This CDR3 spans 13 amino acids. The V and J ends lost 2 bases and 8 bases respectively, with 7 bases between them. CDR1 is SGHTA, CDR2 FQGNSA, per germline. Written as DNA, the CDR3 is TGTGCCAGCAGCTTATGGAATGATTCACCCCTCCACTTT. This translates into CASSLWNDSPLHF.

This clonotype was detected a few times. The chain is built from TRBV12-5 and TRBJ1-3; D call uncertain. Germline CDR1 LGHNT, CDR2 FRNRAP. The CDR3 spans 17 residues. V lost 0 bases and J 6 bases, leaving 18 bases between the germline ends. CDR3 residues: CASGLVPTGSAANTIYF. CDR3 in DNA: TGTGCTAGTGGTTTGGTCCCCACGGGGTCGGCGGCAAACACCATATATTTT.

V gene TRBV7-3 combines with J gene TRBJ2-4; 7 positions agree with TRBD1. V lost 0 bases, J lost 8 bases, and 7 bases stayed unmatched. The CDR3 consists of 15 residues. Looked up from germline, CDR1 is SGHTA and CDR2 is FQGTGA. The CDR3 sequence: CASSLTADRADIQYF. The DNA of the CDR3 is TGTGCCAGCAGCTTAACCGCCGACAGGGCGGACATTCAGTACTTC.